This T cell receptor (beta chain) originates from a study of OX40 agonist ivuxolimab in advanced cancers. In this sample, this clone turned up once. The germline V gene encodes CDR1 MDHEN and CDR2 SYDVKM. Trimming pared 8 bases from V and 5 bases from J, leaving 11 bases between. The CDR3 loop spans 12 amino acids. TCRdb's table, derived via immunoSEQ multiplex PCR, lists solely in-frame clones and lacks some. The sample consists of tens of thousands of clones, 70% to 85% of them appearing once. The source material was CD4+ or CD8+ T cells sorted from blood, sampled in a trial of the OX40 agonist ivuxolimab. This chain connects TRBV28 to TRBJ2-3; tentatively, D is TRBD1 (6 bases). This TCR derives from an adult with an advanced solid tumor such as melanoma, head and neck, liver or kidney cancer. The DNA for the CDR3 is TGTGCCAGCGAGGGGGTTGGAGATACGCAGTATTTT. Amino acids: CASEGVGDTQYF.